This TCR beta chain was sequenced in a study of Ad26.COV2.S vaccination and SARS-CoV-2 variants. Study as a whole: Intramuscular Ad26.COV2.S at 5x10^10 or 1x10^11 viral particles.

Study-level findings and limits: Vaccine and placebo recipients had similar non-spike TCR breadth.

The germline V gene encodes CDR1 MGHRA and CDR2 YSYEKL. The V end lost 6 bases, the J end lost 1 base, and 5 bases lay between the germline ends. The CDR3 runs to 12 residues. Sequenced by immunoSEQ multiplex PCR; TCRdb stores in-frame clones only, minus some. The table lists about 390,000 clones, around nine tenths of them singletons. As regards this clone: Antigen: not known.

Described treatment: about 20 received Ad26.COV2.S at low or high dose, single or two shots; about 5 received placebo; per-sample allocation not given. At day 63 after the first vaccine or placebo injection, samples were drawn. Within Boston, the person who donated was an adult of 18-55 years. Vaccine was an Ad26 vector expressing Wuhan-strain SARS-CoV-2 spike. This chain uses TRBV4-1 with TRBJ2-3; D uncertain. Sequenced material: peripheral blood, taken in a trial of Ad26.COV2.S vaccine versus placebo. The source of this sequence is a person aged 18 to 65 who received the Ad26.COV2.S COVID-19 vaccine or a placebo. The DNA of the CDR3 is TGCGCCAGCAGGGCCCGCACAGATACGCAGTATTTT. Translation: CASRARTDTQYF.